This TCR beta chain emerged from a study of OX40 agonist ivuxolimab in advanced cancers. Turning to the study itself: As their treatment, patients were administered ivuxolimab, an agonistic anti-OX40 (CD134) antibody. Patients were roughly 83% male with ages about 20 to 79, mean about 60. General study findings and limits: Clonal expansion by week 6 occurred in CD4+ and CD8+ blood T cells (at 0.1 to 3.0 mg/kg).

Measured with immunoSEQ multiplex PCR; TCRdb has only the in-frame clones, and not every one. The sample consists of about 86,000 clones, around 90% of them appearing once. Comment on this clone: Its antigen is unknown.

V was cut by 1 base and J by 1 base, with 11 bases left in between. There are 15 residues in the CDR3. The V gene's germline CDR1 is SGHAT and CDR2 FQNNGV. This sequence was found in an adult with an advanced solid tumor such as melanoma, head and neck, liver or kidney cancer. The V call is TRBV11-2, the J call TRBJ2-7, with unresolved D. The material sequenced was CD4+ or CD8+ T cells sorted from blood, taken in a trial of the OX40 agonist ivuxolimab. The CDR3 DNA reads TGTGCCAGCAGCTTAGCCGTCAGCCCATCCTACGAGCAGTACTTC. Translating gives CASSLAVSPSYEQYF.